Listed here are 21 T cell receptor beta chains from one sample, sequenced in a study of T and B cells in COVID-19 patients. Blood genomic DNA input for TRB amplification was roughly 250-500 ng. TRB rearrangements were amplified by multiplex PCR with BIOMED2 TRB-A/B primers. TCRdb re-called the multiplex PCR reads through MiXCR, storing one row per CDR3 protein. The sample carries about 3,100 distinct CDR3 sequences, over 20% recorded once. The sample taken for sequencing was blood. These TCRs come from a human donor with active COVID-19.

In its sample, this clonotype is medium-sized (0.01 to 0.1%). CDR3 sequence (DNA): TGTGCCAGCAGTCGGACAGGGGCGAACACTGAAGCTTTCTTT. It yields the protein CASSRTGANTEAFF. The rearrangement joins TRBV6-5 to TRBJ1-1; 9 bases match TRBD1. Germline V gene sequence: CDR1 MNHEY, CDR2 SVGAGI. V lost 5 bases and J lost 1; bases outside the gene matches: 2. The CDR3 has 14 amino acids.

The table lists this clonotype with a few counts. CDR3: CASSQAVSDSYEQYF. The CDR3 nucleotides read TGTGCCAGCAGCCAAGCCGTAAGCGACTCCTACGAGCAGTACTTC. The chain uses TRBV7-2 and TRBJ2-7; D ambiguous. CDR1 and CDR2 (germline): SGHTA, FQGNSA. Between the trimmed V and J ends, which lost 5 bases and 0 bases, there was a span of 14 bases. CDR3 size: 15 residues.

The J gene is TRBJ1-5, the V gene TRBV28; no definite D call. CDR1 and CDR2 from the germline V gene are MDHEN and SYDVKM. This CDR3 comprises 15 residues. V shed 2 bases and J shed 0 bases, with 8 bases lying between them. The CDR3 is CASSLRSSSNQPQHF. CDR3 nucleotide sequence: TGTGCCAGCAGTTTACGGTCTTCTAGCAATCAGCCCCAGCATTTT.

This chain joins TRBV18 and TRBJ1-2; 9 nucleotides align to TRBD1. CDR1 is KGHSH, CDR2 LQKENI, per germline. The trim removed 6 bases at V and 8 bases at J, leaving 4 bases unmatched. This CDR3 is 12 amino acids long. CDR3: CASSQDRGGYTF. CDR3 DNA sequence: TGTGCCAGCTCTCAGGACAGGGGAGGCTACACCTTC.

The genes are TRBV7-4 and TRBJ1-2; 8 positions agree with TRBD1. CDR3 length equals 13 residues. Germline values: CDR1 SGHVT, CDR2 SQSDAQ. V was clipped by 5 bases and J by 2 bases; unmatched bases: 1. DNA of the CDR3: TGTGCCAGCAGCCGACAGGGGAACTATGGCTACACCTTC. Translated, it gives CASSRQGNYGYTF.

This clonotype is termed medium-sized. CDR3 bases: TGTGCCAGCAGCTTAGACAGAGGCACAGATACGCAGTATTTT. It specifies CASSLDRGTDTQYF. V is TRBV7-2 and J is TRBJ2-3; no firm D call. Germline V gene sequence: CDR1 SGHTA, CDR2 FQGNSA. The ends were cut back, 1 base at V and 1 base at J, with 6 bases in the middle. The CDR3 consists of 14 residues.

This clonotype appeared a few times. The chain carries TRBV6-2 or TRBV6-3 and TRBJ2-1; 11 bases line up with TRBD2. Germline CDR1 is MNHEY and CDR2 is SVGEGT. V lost 4 bases, J lost 7 bases, and 12 bases stayed unmatched. The CDR3 has 17 residues. The CDR3 protein is CASSWFLAGGPRNEQFF. The CDR3 bases are TGTGCCAGCAGTTGGTTTTTAGCGGGAGGGCCCCGAAATGAGCAGTTCTTC.

By its share, this clonotype is medium-sized. The V call is TRBV6-5, the J call TRBJ1-3; D is unclear. The CDR3 loop spans 12 amino acids. V was pared by 5 bases and J by 4 bases, with 6 bases between. The germline V gene encodes CDR1 MNHEY and CDR2 SVGAGI. The CDR3 nucleotides are TGTGCCAGCAGTCAACAGGGAAACACCATATATTTT. This sequence encodes CASSQQGNTIYF.

The chain recombines TRBV5-6 with TRBJ2-7; D remains ambiguous. Deletions cut 4 bases from V and 2 bases from J, with 13 bases between. The CDR3 extends over 14 amino acids. Germline CDR1 is SGHDT and CDR2 is YYEEEE. CDR3 protein: CASSQSKGTYEQYF. The CDR3 coding sequence is TGTGCCAGCAGCCAATCTAAGGGAACCTACGAGCAGTACTTC.

The CDR3 bases are TGTGCCAGTAGTATGGCTAGCGGGATCGAAACCCAGTACTTC. Its protein is CASSMASGIETQYF. V usage is TRBV30 and J usage is TRBJ2-5; 9 nucleotides agree with TRBD2. This CDR3 has 14 residues. V lost 8 bases and J lost 8; bases outside the gene matches: 15. Germline V gene data show CDR1 as GTSNPN and CDR2 as SVGIG (reference sequence). The variable domain in full, with the rest retrieved from reference TRBV30 and TRBJ2-5, is SQTIHQWPATLVQPVGSPLSLECTVEGTSNPNLYWYRQAAGRGLQLLFYSVGIGQISSEVPQNLSASRPQDRQFILSSKKLLLSDSGFYLCASSMASGIETQYFGPGTRLLVL.

The chain recombines TRBV5-1 with TRBJ1-2; 8 bases match TRBD1. The CDR3 contains 15 residues. After removal of 0 bases from V and 5 bases from J, the junction contained 6 bases not matched to a gene. Germline loops: CDR1 SGHRS, CDR2 YFSETQ. CDR3 sequence (DNA): TGCGCCAGCAGCTTGGATGGGGACAGGAGTTATGGCTACACCTTC. Amino acid sequence: CASSLDGDRSYGYTF.

The gene calls are TRBV7-9 and TRBJ2-6, with no clear D. The CDR3 has 15 amino acids. Germline V gives CDR1 SEHNR, CDR2 FQNEAQ (reference sequence). V lost 5 bases and J lost 0, with 8 bases in between. The CDR3 reads CASSPSGSGANVLTF. The CDR3 DNA reads TGTGCCAGCAGCCCCTCGGGCTCTGGGGCCAACGTCCTGACTTTC.

This clonotype qualifies as medium-sized. The chain links TRBV27 to TRBJ1-1; no definite D call. Germline assignment: CDR1 MNHEY and CDR2 SMNVEV (reference sequence). This CDR3 has 14 amino acids. Trimming shortened V by 4 bases and J by 1 base, and 10 bases separated the two germline ends. The CDR3 nucleotides read TGTGCCAGCAGTTCGCCCTGGGAGAACACTGAAGCTTTCTTT. As protein: CASSSPWENTEAFF.

This clonotype qualifies as medium-sized. This sequence joins TRBV19 and TRBJ2-7, with TRBD1 matching over 9 bases. The trim removed 7 bases at V and 3 bases at J, leaving 7 bases unmatched. Germline CDR1 reads LNHDA; CDR2 reads SQIVND (reference sequence). The CDR3 consists of 14 residues. CDR3 DNA: TGTGCCAGTACACCGGGACAGGGATTCTACGAGCAGTACTTC. This codes for CASTPGQGFYEQYF.

This clonotype came up a few times. V usage is TRBV14 and J usage is TRBJ2-3; 7 nucleotides align to TRBD1. The V gene end was trimmed by 4 bases and the J gene end by 0 bases; junction bases not matched to a gene: 4. This CDR3 is 15 amino acids long. CDR1 SGHDN and CDR2 FVKESK come from the germline V gene. The CDR3 is CASSPHRGSTDTQYF. In DNA, the CDR3 is TGTGCCAGCAGCCCACACAGGGGTAGCACAGATACGCAGTATTTT.

V usage is TRBV20-1 and J usage is TRBJ2-5; D unclear. The CDR3 contains 14 residues. Trimming took 6 bases from V and 3 from J, leaving 17 bases between them. Germline CDR1 and CDR2: DFQATT and SNEGSKA (reference sequence). CDR3 bases: TGCAGTGCCAGATATCCCCCCCCGGAAGAGACCCAGTACTTC. It specifies CSARYPPPEETQYF.

This chain joins TRBV5-1 and TRBJ2-5; 7 nucleotides align to TRBD2. CDR3 size: 13 residues. The trim removed 2 bases at V and 5 bases at J, leaving 3 bases unmatched. CDR1 and CDR2 from the germline V gene are SGHRS and YFSETQ. CDR3 sequence reads: CASSFGGSETQYF. The CDR3 bases are TGCGCCAGCAGCTTCGGGGGGAGCGAGACCCAGTACTTC.

By proportion, this clonotype is medium-sized. The chain uses TRBV5-6 and TRBJ2-2; the match to TRBD1 covers 8 bases. V was clipped by 3 bases and J by 7 bases; unmatched bases: 5. Germline assignment: CDR1 SGHDT and CDR2 YYEEEE. The CDR3 covers 14 residues. The CDR3 nucleotides are TGTGCCAGCAGCTCAGGACAGGGAATCGGGGAGCTGTTTTTT. Amino acids: CASSSGQGIGELFF.

A few counts support this clonotype. The genes are TRBV12-3 or TRBV12-4 and TRBJ2-3; TRBD1 agrees at 11 bases. CDR3 length: 14 amino acids. With V trimmed by 7 bases and J by 7 bases, 7 bases remained unmatched. The CDR3 sequence: CASTYGQGAYTQYF. CDR3 sequence (DNA): TGTGCCAGCACTTACGGACAGGGGGCATATACGCAGTATTTT.

The chain combines TRBV20-1 with TRBJ2-3; 9 bases line up with TRBD2. Trimming at V came to 3 bases and at J to 0 bases, leaving 7 bases not matched to a gene. Germline loops: CDR1 DFQATT, CDR2 SNEGSKA (reference sequence). CDR3 length equals 16 residues. CDR3 sequence reads: CSARLAGASSTDTQYF. The CDR3 coding sequence is TGCAGTGCTAGGTTAGCGGGGGCCTCTAGCACAGATACGCAGTATTTT.

By share of the sample, this clonotype is medium-sized. The rearrangement joins TRBV19 to TRBJ2-5; tentative D call: TRBD1 (6 bases). The CDR3 has 15 amino acids. CDR1 and CDR2 (germline): LNHDA, SQIVND (reference sequence). The germline V and J ends were trimmed by 2 bases and 3 bases, with 13 bases remaining between them. DNA of the CDR3: TGTGCCAGTAGTATAAGGGCCTACAGGGAAGAGACCCAGTACTTC. This encodes CASSIRAYREETQYF.